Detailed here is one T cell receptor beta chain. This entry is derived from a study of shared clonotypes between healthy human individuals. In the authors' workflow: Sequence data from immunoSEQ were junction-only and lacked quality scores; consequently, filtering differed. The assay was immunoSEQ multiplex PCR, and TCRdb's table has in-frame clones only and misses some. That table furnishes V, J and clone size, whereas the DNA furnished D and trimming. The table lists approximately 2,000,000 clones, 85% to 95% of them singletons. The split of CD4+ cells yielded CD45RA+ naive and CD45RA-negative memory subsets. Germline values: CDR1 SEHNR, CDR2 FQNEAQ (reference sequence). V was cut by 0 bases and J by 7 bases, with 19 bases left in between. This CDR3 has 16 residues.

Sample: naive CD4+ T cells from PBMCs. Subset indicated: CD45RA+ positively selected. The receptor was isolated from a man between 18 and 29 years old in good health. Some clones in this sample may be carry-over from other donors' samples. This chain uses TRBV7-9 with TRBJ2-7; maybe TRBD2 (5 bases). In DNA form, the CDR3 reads TGTGCCAGCAGCTTAGCCGTCCTGGGTTCGCCGGGGGAGCAGTACTTC. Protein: CASSLAVLGSPGEQYF.